The entry below describes one T cell receptor beta chain. What it binds is unknown. The data derive from a study of cytomegalovirus exposure and HLA in healthy donors. Looking at the study overall: An early data release held around 80 million unique TCRs from HLA-typed donors. Study results and limitations: Later on, an analysis tied around 17,000 TCR beta sequences to HLA alleles at 0.05 false discovery rate. Across donors, presence/absence analyses took sequencing depth to be roughly uniform. Later analysis identified a missense DCLRE1C variant that was linked to TCR beta V- and J-gene trimming.

The PCR contained 60 Vbeta and 13 Jbeta primers. The repertoire was sequenced with immunoSEQ multiplex PCR; TCRdb's copy has only in-frame clones and lacks some. This table holds tens of thousands of clones, approximately 73% found once. V gave up 7 bases and J gave up 8 bases, with 21 bases separating them. Germline CDR1 and CDR2: MDHEN and SYDVKM. The CDR3 length is 15 residues. Sample: PBMCs. This TCR was sampled from a young man in good health and CMV-seronegative. The V gene is TRBV28, the J gene TRBJ1-5; D call uncertain. The CDR3 coding sequence is TGTGCCAGCACCCCTGCCGGGGTTTGGCGGGAGCCCCAGCATTTT. Translation: CASTPAGVWREPQHF.